These 14 T cell receptor beta chains share one sample of origin, sequenced in a study of blood T cell repertoires in COVID-19. The assay was immunoSEQ multiplex PCR, and TCRdb's table has in-frame clones only and misses some. The profile shows 200,000 to 250,000 clones, 65% to 85% of them singletons. Input material: PBMCs or T cells enriched from blood (not recorded which). The source is a woman in her thirties or forties with acute COVID-19.

The CDR3 nucleotides read TGTGCCTGGACCCCTTCAGGGGAGGGGGGAGCTTTCTTT. Translation: CAWTPSGEGGAFF. This chain joins TRBV30 and TRBJ1-1, with a possible D match to TRBD1 (6 bases). Germline V lookup: CDR1 GTSNPN, CDR2 SVGIG (reference sequence). The CDR3 runs 13 residues. V was cut by 4 bases and J by 10 bases, with 19 bases left in between.

The rearrangement links TRBV27 to TRBJ1-1; 8 nucleotides align to TRBD1. CDR3 length equals 15 residues. CDR1 and CDR2 (germline): MNHEY, SMNVEV (reference sequence). V shed 5 bases and J 1 base; nucleotides not matched to a gene: 6. The CDR3 DNA follows: TGTGCCAGCAGTCCTACGGGGACAGGGAACACTGAAGCTTTCTTT. Protein product: CASSPTGTGNTEAFF.

This rearrangement joins TRBV18 to TRBJ1-1, with D hard to call. V shed 1 base and J shed 0 bases, with 9 bases lying between them. CDR1 KGHSH and CDR2 LQKENI come from the germline V gene. The CDR3 covers 15 residues. In DNA form, the CDR3 reads TGTGCCAGCTCACCACAGGAGCTCTTGAACACTGAAGCTTTCTTT. It specifies CASSPQELLNTEAFF.

This clone appeared once. The V and J genes are TRBV6-5 and TRBJ1-4, with TRBD1 identical over 9 bases. The CDR3 extends over 14 amino acids. The ends lost 5 bases at V and 7 bases at J; junction bases unmatched: 5. From germline, CDR1 is MNHEY and CDR2 SVGAGI. CDR3 in DNA: TGTGCCAGCAGTCTAACAGGGGGCATTGAAAAACTGTTTTTT. Encoded protein: CASSLTGGIEKLFF.

The rearrangement uses TRBV7-3 and TRBJ2-4, with 11 bases fitting TRBD2. This CDR3 contains 22 residues. Germline values: CDR1 SGHTA, CDR2 FQGTGA. V gave up 0 bases and J gave up 3 bases; unmatched junction bases: 19. CDR3 amino acids: CASSLTPVTGLAGQGVKNIQYF. Here the CDR3 DNA reads TGTGCCAGCAGCTTAACCCCTGTAACCGGACTAGCGGGCCAAGGGGTCAAAAACATTCAGTACTTC.

The sample holds one count of this clone. The rearrangement uses TRBV6-4 and TRBJ2-1, with TRBD2 matching 10 bases. The CDR3 runs 13 residues. Germline V CDR1 and CDR2: MRHNA, SNTAGT. Losses at the gene ends were 6 bases for V and 9 bases for J; bases not matched to a gene: 5. The CDR3 loop reads CASSIAGGFEQFF. The DNA of the CDR3 is TGTGCCAGCAGCATAGCGGGAGGATTTGAGCAGTTCTTC.

This sequence joins TRBV18 and TRBJ2-1, with 7 bases that match TRBD1. The CDR3 covers 17 residues. With 2 bases clipped from V and 2 bases from J, the junction kept 9 bases outside the gene matches. Germline V gene sequence: CDR1 KGHSH, CDR2 LQKENI. In nucleotides, the CDR3 is TGTGCCAGCTCACCAGAAGGACAGGTCCCCCCCTACAATGAGCAGTTCTTC. Protein sequence: CASSPEGQVPPYNEQFF.

The table lists this clone with a count of one. The germline gene is not matched at one end of the junction; a read error may be the cause. The V gene is TRBV30, the J gene TRBJ2-7; TRBD1 matches 8 bases. The CDR3 consists of 11 residues. Germline V CDR1 and CDR2: GTSNPN, SVGIG (reference sequence). The CDR3 loop is CACLQGGQALF. DNA for the CDR3: TGTGCCTGCTTACAGGGGGGACAGGCCCTCTTC.

The genes are TRBV12-3 or TRBV12-4 and TRBJ1-5; D may be TRBD1 (5 bases). The ends were cut back, 5 bases at V and 5 bases at J, with 7 bases in the middle. The CDR3 length is 12 residues. This CDR3 is CASSGAHQPQHF. The CDR3 DNA reads as TGTGCCAGCAGTGGGGCACATCAGCCCCAGCATTTT.

The chain joins TRBV5-6 to TRBJ1-2; 7 bases are a match to TRBD1. The CDR3 contains 14 residues. After removal of 1 base from V and 4 bases from J, the junction contained 4 bases not matched to a gene. Germline assignment: CDR1 SGHDT and CDR2 YYEEEE. CDR3 protein: CASSLRGGGYGYTF. The CDR3 bases are TGTGCCAGCAGCTTGAGAGGGGGCGGCTATGGCTACACCTTC.

The genes are TRBV28 and TRBJ2-2; TRBD1 matches at 9 bases. Losses at the gene ends were 1 base for V and 5 bases for J; bases not matched to a gene: 2. CDR1 and CDR2 (germline): MDHEN, SYDVKM. The CDR3 has 15 amino acids. The CDR3 region has the DNA TGTGCCAGCAGTTTATCGGGACAGGGAACCGGGGAGCTGTTTTTT. This translates into CASSLSGQGTGELFF.

This clone was detected many times. This chain uses TRBV28 with TRBJ2-1; D remains unclear. The CDR3 runs to 13 residues. Germline assignment: CDR1 MDHEN and CDR2 SYDVKM. V was clipped by 6 bases and J by 4 bases, with 10 bases between them. CDR3 nucleotide sequence: TGTGCCAGCAGCCTCGTGAGGTACAATGAGCAGTTCTTC. Protein: CASSLVRYNEQFF.

The chain combines TRBV30 with TRBJ2-1; D is undetermined. CDR1 and CDR2 (germline): GTSNPN, SVGIG (reference sequence). The ends were cut back, 2 bases at V and 15 bases at J, with 17 bases in the middle. The CDR3 extends over 12 amino acids. CDR3 coding DNA: TGTGCCTGGAGTTCAAACCACTACTTTAGGTTCTTC. It codes for CAWSSNHYFRFF.

This rearrangement joins TRBV24-1 to TRBJ1-2; D is possibly TRBD1 (6 bases). This CDR3 is built from 14 residues. Germline V gives CDR1 KGHDR, CDR2 SFDVKD. V was cut by 5 bases and J by 7 bases, with 16 bases left in between. For the CDR3, the DNA is TGTGCCACCAGTGGGGGGCCAGCAGGGCTTGGCTACACCTTC. It translates to CATSGGPAGLGYTF.